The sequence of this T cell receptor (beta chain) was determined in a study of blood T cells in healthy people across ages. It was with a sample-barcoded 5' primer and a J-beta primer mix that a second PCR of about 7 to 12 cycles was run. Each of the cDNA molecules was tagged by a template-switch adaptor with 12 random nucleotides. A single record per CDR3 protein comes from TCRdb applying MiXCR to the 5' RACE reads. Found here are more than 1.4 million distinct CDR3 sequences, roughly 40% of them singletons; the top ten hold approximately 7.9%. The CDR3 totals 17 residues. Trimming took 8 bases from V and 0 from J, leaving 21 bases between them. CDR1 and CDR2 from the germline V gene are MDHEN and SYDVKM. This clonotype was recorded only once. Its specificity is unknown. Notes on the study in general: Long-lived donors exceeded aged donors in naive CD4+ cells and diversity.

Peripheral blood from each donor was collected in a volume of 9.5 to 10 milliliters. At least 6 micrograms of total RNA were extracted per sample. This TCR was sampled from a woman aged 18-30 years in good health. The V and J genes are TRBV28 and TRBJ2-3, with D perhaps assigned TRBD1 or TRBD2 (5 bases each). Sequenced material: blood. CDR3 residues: CASVRDHHSPSTDTQYF. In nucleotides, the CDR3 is TGTGCCAGCGTAAGGGACCACCATAGCCCTAGCACAGATACGCAGTATTTT. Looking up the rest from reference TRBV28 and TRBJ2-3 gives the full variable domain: DVKVTQSSRYLVKRTGEKVFLECVQDMDHENMFWYRQDPGLGLRLIYFSYDVKMKEKGDIPEGYSVSREKKERFSLILESASTNQTSMYLCASVRDHHSPSTDTQYFGPGTRLTVL.